This passage covers 10 T cell receptor beta chains from one sample sequenced in a study of T cells in Graves' hyperthyroidism and ophthalmopathy. From RNA transcripts, TCR beta CDR3 regions were amplified. During a first-round RT-PCR of the TCR CDR3, the HTBI primer set was used. From the multiplex PCR reads, TCRdb called clonotypes with MiXCR, one entry per CDR3 protein. The data hold approximately 150,000 distinct CDR3 sequences, with roughly 10% observed a single time. The sequencing input was blood. The receptors derive from a woman between 18 and 29 years old with Graves' hyperthyroidism that later progressed to Graves' ophthalmopathy.

This clonotype appeared many times. This chain connects TRBV7-8 to TRBJ2-1, with 11 nucleotides matching TRBD1. Germline-derived CDR1 and CDR2 are SGHVS and FQNEAQ. After removal of 2 bases from V and 3 bases from J, the junction contained 9 bases not matched to a gene. The CDR3 has 18 amino acids. The CDR3 sequence: CASSLRRTGGKDYNEQFF. CDR3 DNA: TGTGCCAGCAGCTTACGGAGGACAGGGGGCAAGGACTACAATGAGCAGTTCTTC.

The sample holds many counts of this clonotype. The V gene is TRBV7-3, the J gene TRBJ2-2; possible D gene TRBD1, 5 bases. Deletions cut 0 bases from V and 4 bases from J, with 9 bases between. This CDR3 region has 15 residues. Germline assignment: CDR1 SGHTA and CDR2 FQGTGA. The CDR3 bases are TGTGCCAGCAGCTTAACCTCAGGGTCCACCGGGGAGCTGTTTTTT. It is translated as CASSLTSGSTGELFF.

This rearrangement joins TRBV4-1 to TRBJ1-2, with D perhaps TRBD1 (5 bases). The germline V gene encodes CDR1 MGHRA and CDR2 YSYEKL. V lost 0 bases and J lost 11, with 25 bases in between. The CDR3 is made up of 17 amino acids. The CDR3 is CASSQDFRAGGLIRYTF. Written as DNA, the CDR3 is TGCGCCAGCAGCCAAGATTTCAGGGCGGGGGGACTTATTAGGTACACCTTC.

At least ten counts were recorded for this clonotype. The V call is TRBV2, the J call TRBJ1-1, with D unresolved. The CDR3 consists of 16 residues. Germline V gives CDR1 SNHLY, CDR2 FYNNEI. Trimming removed 6 bases from V and 0 bases from J, with 17 bases in between. CDR3 nucleotides: TGTGCCAGCAGAGAGCCCCCCGGGCAGCTGAACACTGAAGCTTTCTTT. Translating gives CASREPPGQLNTEAFF.

This clonotype was picked up many times. The rearrangement joins TRBV29-1 to TRBJ2-1, with 12 bases that match TRBD2. Germline trimming cut 4 bases from V and 6 bases from J; bases unmatched to any gene: 7. This CDR3 comprises 15 residues. Germline assignment: CDR1 SQVTM and CDR2 ANQGSEA. CDR3 amino acids: CSVVASGRAINEQFF. The DNA of the CDR3 is TGCAGCGTTGTGGCTAGCGGGAGGGCCATCAATGAGCAGTTCTTC.

In regard to this clonotype: The germline gene is not matched at one end of the junction; a read error may be the cause. The chain links TRBV5-5 to TRBJ1-2; D is ambiguous. This CDR3 is built from 14 residues. Germline values: CDR1 SGHKS, CDR2 YYEKEE (reference sequence). CDR3 protein: CASSLALGYYGHTF. CDR3 coding DNA: TGTGCCAGCAGCTTGGCCCTGGGGTACTATGGCCACACCTTC.

Ten or more counts support this clonotype. The rearrangement joins TRBV24-1 to TRBJ2-2; 10 bases line up with TRBD1. The J segment lost 3 bases and the V segment lost 7 bases, leaving 4 bases of the junction unmatched. This CDR3 is 15 amino acids long. Germline V gene sequence: CDR1 KGHDR, CDR2 SFDVKD. The CDR3 nucleotides are TGTGCCACCAGGGCCGGGACAGGGGACACCGGGGAGCTGTTTTTT. Translating gives CATRAGTGDTGELFF.

This clonotype was observed many times. The rearrangement joins TRBV7-8 to TRBJ2-7; 7 bases align to TRBD2. CDR3 length: 15 amino acids. Germline V gives CDR1 SGHVS, CDR2 FQNEAQ. The ends lost 1 base at V and 5 bases at J; junction bases unmatched: 8. The CDR3 region is CASSLGGSIFNEQYF. The CDR3, as DNA: TGTGCCAGCAGCTTAGGCGGGAGTATCTTCAACGAGCAGTACTTC.

There are many counts of this clonotype. The rearrangement links TRBV5-5 to TRBJ1-1, with 10 bases that match TRBD1. J lost 4 bases, V lost 4 bases, and 7 bases had no gene match. The germline CDR1 and CDR2 sequences are SGHKS and YYEKEE (reference sequence). The CDR3 covers 15 residues. CDR3 in DNA: TGTGCCAGCAGCCCTTGGGACAGGGGAGGCACTGAAGCTTTCTTT. It translates to CASSPWDRGGTEAFF.

J is TRBJ2-3 and V is TRBV2, with no clear D. Between the trimmed V and J ends, which lost 4 bases and 4 bases, there was a span of 15 bases. The V gene's germline CDR1 is SNHLY and CDR2 FYNNEI. The CDR3 contains 15 residues. The CDR3 bases are TGTGCCAGCAGTGGCGGACCGAAAAAGGCAGATACGCAGTATTTT. The encoded protein is CASSGGPKKADTQYF.